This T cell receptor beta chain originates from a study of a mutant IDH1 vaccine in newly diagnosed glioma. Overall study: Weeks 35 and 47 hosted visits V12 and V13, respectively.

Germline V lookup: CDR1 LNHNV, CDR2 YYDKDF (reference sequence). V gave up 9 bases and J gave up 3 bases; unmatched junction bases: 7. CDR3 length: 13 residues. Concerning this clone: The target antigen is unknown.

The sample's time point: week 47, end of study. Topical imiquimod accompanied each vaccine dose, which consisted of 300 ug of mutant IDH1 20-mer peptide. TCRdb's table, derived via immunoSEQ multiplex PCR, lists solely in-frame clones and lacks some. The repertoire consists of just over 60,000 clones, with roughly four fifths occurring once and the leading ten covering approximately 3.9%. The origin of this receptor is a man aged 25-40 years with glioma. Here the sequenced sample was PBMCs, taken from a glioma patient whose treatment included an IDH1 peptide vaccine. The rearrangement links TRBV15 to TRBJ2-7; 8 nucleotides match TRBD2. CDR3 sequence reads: CATAGEGHYEQYF. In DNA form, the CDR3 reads TGTGCCACAGCGGGGGAGGGCCACTACGAGCAGTACTTC.